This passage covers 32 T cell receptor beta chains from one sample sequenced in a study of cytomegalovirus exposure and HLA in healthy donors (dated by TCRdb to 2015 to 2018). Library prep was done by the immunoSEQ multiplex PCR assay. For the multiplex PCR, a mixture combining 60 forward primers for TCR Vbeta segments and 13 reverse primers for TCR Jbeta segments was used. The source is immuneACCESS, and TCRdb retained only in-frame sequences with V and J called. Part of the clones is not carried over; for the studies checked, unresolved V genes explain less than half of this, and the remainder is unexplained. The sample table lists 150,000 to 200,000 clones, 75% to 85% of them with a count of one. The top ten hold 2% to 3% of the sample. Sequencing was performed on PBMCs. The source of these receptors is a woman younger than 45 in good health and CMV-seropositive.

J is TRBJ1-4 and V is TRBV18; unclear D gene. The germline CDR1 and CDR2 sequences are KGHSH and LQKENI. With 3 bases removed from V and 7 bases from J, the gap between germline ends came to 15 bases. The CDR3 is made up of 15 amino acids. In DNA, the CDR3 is TGTGCCAGCTCACCCGGAGAGCCCGCGGGTGAAAAACTGTTTTTT. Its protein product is CASSPGEPAGEKLFF. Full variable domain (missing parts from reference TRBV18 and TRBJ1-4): NAGVMQNPRHLVRRRGQEARLRCSPMKGHSHVYWYRQLPEEGLKFMVYLQKENIIDESGMPKERFSAEFPKEGPSILRIQQVVRGDSAAYFCASSPGEPAGEKLFFGSGTQLSVL.

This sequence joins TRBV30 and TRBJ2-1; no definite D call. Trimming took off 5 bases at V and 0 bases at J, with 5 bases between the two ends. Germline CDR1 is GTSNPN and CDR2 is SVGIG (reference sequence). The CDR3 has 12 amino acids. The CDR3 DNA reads TGTGCCTGGGGCAGCTCCTACAATGAGCAGTTCTTC. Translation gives CAWGSSYNEQFF.

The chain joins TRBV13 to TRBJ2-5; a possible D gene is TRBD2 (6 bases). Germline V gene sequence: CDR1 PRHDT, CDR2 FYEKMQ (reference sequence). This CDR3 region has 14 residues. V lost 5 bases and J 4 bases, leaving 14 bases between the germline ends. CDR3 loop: CASSARGTRETQYF. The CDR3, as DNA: TGTGCCAGCAGCGCCCGGGGGACGCGAGAGACCCAGTACTTC. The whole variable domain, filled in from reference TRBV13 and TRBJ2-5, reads AAGVIQSPRHLIKEKRETATLKCYPIPRHDTVYWYQQGPGQDPQFLISFYEKMQSDKGSIPDRFSAQQFSDYHSELNMSSLELGDSALYFCASSARGTRETQYFGPGTRLLVL.

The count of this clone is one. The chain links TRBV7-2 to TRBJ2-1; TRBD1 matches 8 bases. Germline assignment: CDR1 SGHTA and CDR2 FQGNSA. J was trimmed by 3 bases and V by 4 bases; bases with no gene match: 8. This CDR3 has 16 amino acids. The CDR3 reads CASSSPVGTGYNEQFF. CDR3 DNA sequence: TGTGCCAGCAGCTCACCTGTCGGGACAGGCTACAATGAGCAGTTCTTC.

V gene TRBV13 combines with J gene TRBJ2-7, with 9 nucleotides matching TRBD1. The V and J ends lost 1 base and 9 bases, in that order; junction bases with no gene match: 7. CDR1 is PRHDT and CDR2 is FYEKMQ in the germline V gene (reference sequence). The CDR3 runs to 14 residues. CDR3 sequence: CASSLVGQGHAQYF. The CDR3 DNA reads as TGTGCCAGCAGCTTAGTGGGACAGGGTCACGCGCAGTACTTC.

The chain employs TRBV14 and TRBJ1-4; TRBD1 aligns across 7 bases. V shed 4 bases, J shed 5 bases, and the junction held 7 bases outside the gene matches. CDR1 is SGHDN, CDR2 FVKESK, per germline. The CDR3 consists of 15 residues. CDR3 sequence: CASSLGTDQNEKLFF. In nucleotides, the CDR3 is TGTGCCAGCAGCCTTGGGACAGACCAAAATGAAAAACTGTTTTTT.

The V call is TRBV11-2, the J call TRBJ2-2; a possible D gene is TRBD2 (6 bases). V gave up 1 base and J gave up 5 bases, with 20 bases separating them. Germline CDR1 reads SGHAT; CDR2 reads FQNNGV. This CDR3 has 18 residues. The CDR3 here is CASSLGRGRGIHTGELFF. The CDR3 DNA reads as TGTGCCAGCAGCTTAGGGAGAGGTCGGGGGATTCATACCGGGGAGCTGTTTTTT.

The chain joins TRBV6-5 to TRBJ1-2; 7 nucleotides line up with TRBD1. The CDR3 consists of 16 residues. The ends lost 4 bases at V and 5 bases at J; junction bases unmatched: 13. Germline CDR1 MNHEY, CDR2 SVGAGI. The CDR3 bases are TGTGCCAGCAGTTCAACTCAGACAGGGTCTACGTATGGCTACACCTTC. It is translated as CASSSTQTGSTYGYTF.

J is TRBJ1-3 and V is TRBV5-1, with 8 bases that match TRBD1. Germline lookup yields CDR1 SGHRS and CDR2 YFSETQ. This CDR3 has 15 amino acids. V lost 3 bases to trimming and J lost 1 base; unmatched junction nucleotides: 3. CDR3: CASSSDRGSGNTIYF. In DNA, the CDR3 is TGCGCCAGCAGCTCCGACAGGGGATCTGGAAACACCATATATTTT.

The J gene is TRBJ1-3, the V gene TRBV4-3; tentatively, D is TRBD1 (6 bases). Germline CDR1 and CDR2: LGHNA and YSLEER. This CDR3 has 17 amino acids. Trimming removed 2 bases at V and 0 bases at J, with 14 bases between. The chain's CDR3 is CASSQRSGELSGNTIYF. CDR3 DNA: TGCGCCAGCAGCCAAAGGTCAGGGGAACTCTCTGGAAACACCATATATTTT.

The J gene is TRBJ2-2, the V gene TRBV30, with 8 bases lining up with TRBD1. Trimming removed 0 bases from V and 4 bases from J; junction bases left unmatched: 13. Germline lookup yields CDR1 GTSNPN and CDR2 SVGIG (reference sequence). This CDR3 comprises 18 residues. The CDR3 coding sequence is TGTGCCTGGAGTGTCCTTTCGGGCAGGGGGCTGGGCACCGGGGAGCTGTTTTTT. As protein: CAWSVLSGRGLGTGELFF.

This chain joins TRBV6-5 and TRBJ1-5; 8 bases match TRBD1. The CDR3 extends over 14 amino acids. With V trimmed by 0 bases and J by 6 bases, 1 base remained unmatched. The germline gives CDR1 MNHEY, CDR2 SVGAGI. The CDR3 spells CASSYSDRGQPQHF. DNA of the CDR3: TGTGCCAGCAGTTACTCCGACAGGGGTCAGCCCCAGCATTTT.

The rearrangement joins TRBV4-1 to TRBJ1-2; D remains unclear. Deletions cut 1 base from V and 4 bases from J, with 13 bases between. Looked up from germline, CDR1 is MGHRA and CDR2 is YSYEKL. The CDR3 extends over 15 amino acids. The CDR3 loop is CASSQVPVPFYGYTF. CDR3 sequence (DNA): TGCGCCAGCAGCCAAGTCCCGGTGCCTTTCTATGGCTACACCTTC.

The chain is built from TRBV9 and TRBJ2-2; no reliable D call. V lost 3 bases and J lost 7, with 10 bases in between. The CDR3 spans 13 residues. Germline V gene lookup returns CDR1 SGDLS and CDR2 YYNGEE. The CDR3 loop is CASSETHYGELFF. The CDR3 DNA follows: TGTGCCAGCAGCGAGACACATTACGGGGAGCTGTTTTTT.

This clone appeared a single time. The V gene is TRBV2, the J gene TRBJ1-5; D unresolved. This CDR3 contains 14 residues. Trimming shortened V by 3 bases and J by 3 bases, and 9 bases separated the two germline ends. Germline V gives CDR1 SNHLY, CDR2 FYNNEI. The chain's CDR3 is CASSEDTVNQPQHF. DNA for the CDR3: TGTGCCAGCAGTGAGGATACAGTCAATCAGCCCCAGCATTTT.

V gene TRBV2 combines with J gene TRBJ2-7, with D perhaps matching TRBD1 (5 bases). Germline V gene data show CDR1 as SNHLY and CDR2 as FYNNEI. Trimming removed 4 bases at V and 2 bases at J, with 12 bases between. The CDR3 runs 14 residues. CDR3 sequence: CASSGRQGPYEQYF. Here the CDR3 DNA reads TGTGCCAGCAGTGGACGGCAGGGTCCCTACGAGCAGTACTTC.

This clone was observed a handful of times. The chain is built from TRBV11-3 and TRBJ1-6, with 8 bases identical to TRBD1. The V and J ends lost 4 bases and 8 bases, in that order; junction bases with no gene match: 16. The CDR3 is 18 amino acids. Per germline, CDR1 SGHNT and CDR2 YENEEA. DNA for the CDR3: TGTGCCAGCAGCTCTTTCGATCTCTACAGGGGGACGGATTCACCCCTCCACTTT. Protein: CASSSFDLYRGTDSPLHF.

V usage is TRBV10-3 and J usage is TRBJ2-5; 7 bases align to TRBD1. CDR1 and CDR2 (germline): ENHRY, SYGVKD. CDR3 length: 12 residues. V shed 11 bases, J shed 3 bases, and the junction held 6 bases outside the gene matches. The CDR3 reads CASADRKETQYF. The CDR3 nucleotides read TGTGCCTCCGCGGACAGGAAAGAGACCCAGTACTTC.

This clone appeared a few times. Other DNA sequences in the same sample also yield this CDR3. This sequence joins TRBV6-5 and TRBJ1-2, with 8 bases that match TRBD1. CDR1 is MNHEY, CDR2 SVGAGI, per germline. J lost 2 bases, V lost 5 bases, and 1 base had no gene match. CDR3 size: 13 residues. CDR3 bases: TGTGCCAGCAGTAGACAGGGGAACTATGGCTACACCTTC. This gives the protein CASSRQGNYGYTF.

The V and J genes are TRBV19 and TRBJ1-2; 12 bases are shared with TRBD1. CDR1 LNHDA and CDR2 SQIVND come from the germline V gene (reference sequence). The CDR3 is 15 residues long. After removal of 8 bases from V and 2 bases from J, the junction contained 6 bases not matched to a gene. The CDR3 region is CASWDRGRGNYGYTF. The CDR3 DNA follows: TGTGCCAGTTGGGACAGGGGGCGAGGGAACTATGGCTACACCTTC.

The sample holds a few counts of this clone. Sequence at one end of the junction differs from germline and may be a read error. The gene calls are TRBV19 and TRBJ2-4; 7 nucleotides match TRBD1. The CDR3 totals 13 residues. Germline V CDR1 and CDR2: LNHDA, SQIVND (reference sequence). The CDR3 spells CASSTKQGNSQYF. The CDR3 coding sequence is TGTGCCAGTAGTACCAAACAGGGGAACAGTCAGTACTTC.

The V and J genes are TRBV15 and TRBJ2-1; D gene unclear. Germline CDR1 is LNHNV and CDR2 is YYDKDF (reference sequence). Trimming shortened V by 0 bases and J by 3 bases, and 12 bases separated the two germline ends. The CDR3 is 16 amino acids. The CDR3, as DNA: TGTGCCACCAGCAGAGATTACGCGGCGAGCTACAATGAGCAGTTCTTC. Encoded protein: CATSRDYAASYNEQFF.

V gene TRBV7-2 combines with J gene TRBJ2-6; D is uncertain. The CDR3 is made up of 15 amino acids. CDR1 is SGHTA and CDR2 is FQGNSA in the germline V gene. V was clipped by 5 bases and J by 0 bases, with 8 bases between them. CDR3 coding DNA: TGTGCCAGCAGCGTCCAGTCCTCTGGGGCCAACGTCCTGACTTTC. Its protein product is CASSVQSSGANVLTF.

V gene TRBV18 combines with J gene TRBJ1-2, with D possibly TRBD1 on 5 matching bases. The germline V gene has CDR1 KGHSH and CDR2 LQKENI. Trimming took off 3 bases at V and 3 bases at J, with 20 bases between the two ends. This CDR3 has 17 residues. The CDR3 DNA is TGTGCCAGCTCACCTTTGGACCCCGGGAGGGGTGACTATGGCTACACCTTC. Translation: CASSPLDPGRGDYGYTF.

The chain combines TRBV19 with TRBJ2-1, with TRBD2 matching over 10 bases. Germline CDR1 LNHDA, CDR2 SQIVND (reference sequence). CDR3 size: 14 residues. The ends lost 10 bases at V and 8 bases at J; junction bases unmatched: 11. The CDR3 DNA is TGTGCCACAAGGAGCGGGGGGGCCATATATGAGCAGTTCTTC. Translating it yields CATRSGGAIYEQFF.

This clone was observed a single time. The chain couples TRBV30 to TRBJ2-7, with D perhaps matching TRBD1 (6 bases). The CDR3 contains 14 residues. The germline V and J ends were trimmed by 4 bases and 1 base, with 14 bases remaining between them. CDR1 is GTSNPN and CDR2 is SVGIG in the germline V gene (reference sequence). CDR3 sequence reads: CAWKKGHRSYEQYF. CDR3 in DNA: TGTGCCTGGAAAAAGGGACACCGATCCTACGAGCAGTACTTC.

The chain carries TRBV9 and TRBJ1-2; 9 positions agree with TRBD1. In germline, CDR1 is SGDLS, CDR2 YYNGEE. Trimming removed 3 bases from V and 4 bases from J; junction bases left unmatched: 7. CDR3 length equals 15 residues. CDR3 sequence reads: CASSAATGGGYGYTF. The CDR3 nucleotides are TGTGCCAGCAGCGCCGCAACAGGGGGCGGCTATGGCTACACCTTC.

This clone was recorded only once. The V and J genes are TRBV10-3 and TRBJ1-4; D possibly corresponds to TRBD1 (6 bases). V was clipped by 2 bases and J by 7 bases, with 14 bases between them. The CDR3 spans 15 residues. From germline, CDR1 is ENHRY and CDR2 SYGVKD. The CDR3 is CAISEVRGVGEKLFF. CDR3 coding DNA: TGTGCCATCAGTGAGGTCAGGGGCGTAGGTGAAAAACTGTTTTTT.

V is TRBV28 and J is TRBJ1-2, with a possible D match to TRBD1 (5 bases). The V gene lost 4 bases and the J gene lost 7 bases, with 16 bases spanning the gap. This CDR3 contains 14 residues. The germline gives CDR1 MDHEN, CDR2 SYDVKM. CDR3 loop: CASSYVSVGAGYTF. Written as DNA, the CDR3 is TGTGCCAGCAGTTATGTAAGCGTAGGGGCTGGCTACACCTTC.

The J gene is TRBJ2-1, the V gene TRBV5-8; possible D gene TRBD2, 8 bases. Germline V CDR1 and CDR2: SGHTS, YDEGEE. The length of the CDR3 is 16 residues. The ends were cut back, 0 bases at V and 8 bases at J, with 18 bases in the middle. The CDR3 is CASSLAGRGPGDEQFF. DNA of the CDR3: TGTGCCAGCAGCTTGGCCGGGAGGGGGCCGGGGGATGAGCAGTTCTTC. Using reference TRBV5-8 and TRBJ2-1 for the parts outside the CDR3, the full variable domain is EAGVTQSPTHLIKTRGQQATLRCSPISGHTSVYWYQQALGLGLQFLLWYDEGEERNRGNFPPRFSGRQFPNYSSELNVNALELEDSALYLCASSLAGRGPGDEQFFGPGTRLTVL.

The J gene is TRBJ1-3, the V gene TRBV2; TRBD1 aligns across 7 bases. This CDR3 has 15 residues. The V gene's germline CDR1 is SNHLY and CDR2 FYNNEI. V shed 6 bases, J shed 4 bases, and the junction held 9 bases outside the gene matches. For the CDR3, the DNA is TGTGCCAGCAGACAGGGACAGACTCGGGGAAACACCATATATTTT. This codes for CASRQGQTRGNTIYF. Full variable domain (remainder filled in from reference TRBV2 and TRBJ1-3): EPEVTQTPSHQVTQMGQEVILRCVPISNHLYFYWYRQILGQKVEFLVSFYNNEISEKSEIFDDQFSVERPDGSNFTLKIRSTKLEDSAMYFCASRQGQTRGNTIYFGEGSWLTVV.

CDR3 nucleotides: TGTGCCAGCAGCCCCCACTACTACGAGCAGTACTTC. Translating gives CASSPHYYEQYF. The genes are TRBV14 and TRBJ2-7; D is unclear. CDR3 length: 12 residues. CDR1 and CDR2 (germline): SGHDN, FVKESK. V lost 4 bases and J 3 bases, leaving 7 bases between the germline ends. The full variable domain, in which reference TRBV14 and TRBJ2-7 provide the parts outside the CDR3, is EAGVTQFPSHSVIEKGQTVTLRCDPISGHDNLYWYRRVMGKEIKFLLHFVKESKQDESGMPNNRFLAERTGGTYSTLKVQPAELEDSGVYFCASSPHYYEQYFGPGTRLTVT.